The present entry profiles one TCR beta chain with its context. Its antigen remains unknown. Sequenced with the Oncomine TCR Beta short-read assay was DNA taken from cultured CD4+ T cells. TCRdb reprocessed the PCR reads via MiXCR and lists one record per CDR3 protein. The sample carries 5,500 to 7,500 distinct CDR3 sequences, roughly 51% recorded once. Treatment defined: roughly 11-day PBMC culture with coronavirus spike peptide pools or control peptides (ViraFEST assay). Under the ViraFEST approach, antigen-specific T cells were expanded with peptide pools and TCRs subsequently sequenced. This sample was taken from a study of vaccination and CD4 T cells after COVID-19. On the study more broadly: Cells received overlapping spike peptides from SARS-CoV-2, HCoV-NL63, HCoV-OC43 and HCoV-229E as stimulation.

This CDR3 is built from 16 residues. Germline CDR1 is SGHTA and CDR2 is FQGNSA. Trimming stripped 2 bases from V and 5 bases from J, with 16 bases between. Study findings and constraints: The rise in median SARS-CoV-2-reactive clonotypes, from around 20 to 38, was not significant.

This sequence joins TRBV7-2 and TRBJ2-1, with D maybe TRBD1 (6 bases). Sequencing was carried out using CD4+ T cells from blood, cultured in vitro. The TCR was taken from a human donor who had recovered from COVID-19. CDR3 amino acids: CASSLSGPRGHNEQFF. CDR3 nucleotides: TGTGCCAGCAGCTTATCGGGGCCCAGGGGCCACAATGAGCAGTTCTTC.